Presented here are 24 T cell receptor beta chains from one specimen sequenced in a study of blood T cells in healthy people across ages. A second roughly 6 to 12 cycle PCR used barcoded and J-beta primers. Via MiXCR, TCRdb re-called the 5' RACE reads, giving one row per CDR3 protein. The sample has some 900,000 distinct CDR3 sequences, approximately 49% seen once. Sample: blood. Every receptor here comes from a man aged 30 to 45 in good health.

The chain recombines TRBV7-2 with TRBJ2-7; the D is unclear. With 5 bases removed from V and 0 bases from J, the gap between germline ends came to 11 bases. The CDR3 runs to 14 residues. CDR1 and CDR2 (germline): SGHTA, FQGNSA. This CDR3 is CASSPRRLSYEQYF. The CDR3 coding sequence is TGTGCCAGCAGCCCCCGGCGGCTCTCCTACGAGCAGTACTTC.

With regard to this clonotype: It may be a read error: a sequence one base away is much more abundant. J is TRBJ1-1 and V is TRBV6-2 or TRBV6-3; D is unresolved. Per germline, CDR1 MNHEY and CDR2 SVGEGT. This CDR3 is 16 amino acids long. The CDR3 DNA sequence: TGTGCCAGCAGTTATACGTCTGGACGGAGGAACACTGTAGCTTTCTTT. This translates into CASSYTSGRRNTVAFF.

The chain links TRBV9 to TRBJ2-2; 12 bases align to TRBD2. The CDR3 is 15 residues long. Losses at the gene ends were 3 bases for V and 4 bases for J; bases not matched to a gene: 1. Looked up from germline, CDR1 is SGDLS and CDR2 is YYNGEE. DNA for the CDR3: TGTGCCAGCAGCGGGACTAGCGGGGCCACCGGGGAGCTGTTTTTT. It codes for CASSGTSGATGELFF.

This clonotype was counted at least ten times. The V gene is TRBV13, the J gene TRBJ2-5; D not certain. V was clipped by 4 bases and J by 0 bases, with 15 bases between them. CDR1 is PRHDT, CDR2 FYEKMQ, per germline (reference sequence). The length of the CDR3 is 16 residues. Here the CDR3 reads CASSSRVGAHQETQYF. CDR3 bases: TGTGCCAGCAGCTCACGGGTTGGAGCGCACCAAGAGACCCAGTACTTC.

To note about this clonotype: With a much larger clone just one base away, this may be a read error. The chain joins TRBV4-2 to TRBJ2-1; the D gene is possibly TRBD2 (7 bases). Germline lookup yields CDR1 LGHNA and CDR2 YNFKEQ. The CDR3 spans 16 residues. The CDR3 nucleotides are TGTGCCAGCAGCCAAGATGCGGGGGCCAGCTACAATGGGCAGTTCTTC. This translates into CASSQDAGASYNGQFF.

The CDR3 bases are TGTGCCAGCAGTTTAATGTCGTCTCTGCTGGACTACAATGAGCAGTTCTTC. Translation: CASSLMSSLLDYNEQFF. The chain employs TRBV27 and TRBJ2-1; no definite D call. Trimming took off 2 bases at V and 3 bases at J, with 17 bases between the two ends. The CDR3 runs to 17 residues. Germline assignment: CDR1 MNHEY and CDR2 SMNVEV (reference sequence).

V gene TRBV12-3 or TRBV12-4 combines with J gene TRBJ1-4, with TRBD1 matching 10 bases. The trim removed 3 bases at V and 7 bases at J, leaving 2 bases unmatched. The CDR3 runs to 14 residues. The CDR3: CASSFRTGGEKLFF. The DNA of the CDR3 is TGTGCCAGCAGTTTTCGGACAGGGGGTGAAAAACTGTTTTTT.

The rearrangement uses TRBV10-3 and TRBJ1-1, with D hard to call. The germline V and J ends were trimmed by 2 bases and 1 base, with 14 bases remaining between them. This CDR3 is built from 16 residues. Germline CDR1 and CDR2: ENHRY and SYGVKD. CDR3 sequence (DNA): TGTGCCATCAGTGAGCCGCACGGGGTCGAGAACACTGAAGCTTTCTTT. This translates into CAISEPHGVENTEAFF.

This clonotype was recorded many times. The DNA of the CDR3 is TGTGCCAGCAGTCGGACAGGGGATGCACCTAATGAAAAACTGTTTTTT. This gives the protein CASSRTGDAPNEKLFF. The chain uses TRBV6-2 or TRBV6-3 and TRBJ1-4; TRBD1 agrees at 9 bases. V shed 5 bases, J shed 3 bases, and the junction held 7 bases outside the gene matches. This CDR3 region has 16 residues. CDR1 and CDR2 from the germline V gene are MNHEY and SVGEGT.

In regard to this clonotype: This sequence may be a read error, since a much larger clone differs from it by one base. The rearrangement joins TRBV2 to TRBJ2-1; D is undetermined. The CDR3 runs 14 residues. Germline V gene data show CDR1 as SNHLY and CDR2 as FYNNEI. CDR3 coding DNA: TGTGCCAACAGTGAGTCTGGACCAGGCCACGTGCAGTTCTTC. It specifies CANSESGPGHVQFF.

V is TRBV20-1 and J is TRBJ1-1; weak D call: TRBD1 (5 bases). This CDR3 comprises 14 residues. The V and J ends lost 6 bases and 0 bases respectively, with 14 bases between them. Germline CDR1 reads DFQATT; CDR2 reads SNEGSKA (reference sequence). CDR3 DNA: TGCAGTGCCGATTCCGGGACGGTGAACACTGAAGCTTTCTTT. Amino acids: CSADSGTVNTEAFF.

The chain carries TRBV7-2 and TRBJ1-6, with D unclear. CDR3 length equals 13 residues. Germline V gene sequence: CDR1 SGHTA, CDR2 FQGNSA. Trimming removed 7 bases from V and 10 bases from J, with 14 bases in between. Here the CDR3 reads CASIAGSGSPLHF. The CDR3 bases are TGTGCCAGCATTGCCGGCTCTGGATCACCCCTCCACTTT.

With regard to this clonotype: The junction and the germline gene differ at one end; a read error may be behind it. The chain combines TRBV6-6 with TRBJ2-5; maybe TRBD1 (6 bases). The CDR3 length is 13 residues. Per germline, CDR1 MNHNY and CDR2 SVGAGI (reference sequence). Written as DNA, the CDR3 is TGTGCCAGCGGTTATCCAGGGGTAGAGACCCAGTACTTC. This sequence encodes CASGYPGVETQYF.

This clonotype was found once. V gene TRBV5-6 combines with J gene TRBJ1-4; D unresolved. Germline V gives CDR1 SGHDT, CDR2 YYEEEE. Trimming stripped 4 bases from V and 4 bases from J, with 17 bases between. The CDR3 is made up of 16 amino acids. The CDR3 DNA reads as TGTGCCAGCAGCCATCGACGAAGGACCTTTAATGAAAAACTGTTTTTT. Encoded protein: CASSHRRRTFNEKLFF. The full variable domain, its missing parts supplied by reference TRBV5-6 and TRBJ1-4, is DAGVTQSPTHLIKTRGQQVTLRCSPKSGHDTVSWYQQALGQGPQFIFQYYEEEERQRGNFPDRFSGHQFPNYSSELNVNALLLGDSALYLCASSHRRRTFNEKLFFGSGTQLSVL.

This chain connects TRBV4-3 to TRBJ1-5, with a weak D call TRBD1 (5 bases). In germline, CDR1 is LGHNA, CDR2 YSLEER. Trimming removed 3 bases from V and 5 bases from J, with 11 bases in between. This CDR3 has 14 amino acids. This chain's CDR3 is CASSQEGGDQPQHF. In DNA form, the CDR3 reads TGCGCCAGCAGCCAGGAGGGAGGGGATCAGCCCCAGCATTTT.

The V call is TRBV28, the J call TRBJ2-5; D remains unclear. V lost 7 bases to trimming and J lost 4 bases, with 13 bases between them. The germline gives CDR1 MDHEN, CDR2 SYDVKM. The CDR3 contains 13 residues. The CDR3 DNA reads as TGTGCCAGCACCGCACGTATCGGAGAGACCCAGTACTTC. Protein product: CASTARIGETQYF.

CDR3 in DNA: TGTGCCAGTTGGCCTTCGGGACAGTACACCGGGGAGCTGTTTTTT. This gives the protein CASWPSGQYTGELFF. J is TRBJ2-2 and V is TRBV2, with 7 bases that match TRBD1. The V segment lost 9 bases and the J segment 3 bases; nucleotides outside the gene matches: 10. The CDR3 is 15 amino acids. From germline, CDR1 is SNHLY and CDR2 FYNNEI.

The rearrangement uses TRBV4-3 and TRBJ2-3, with 7 bases matching TRBD2. This CDR3 contains 16 residues. Germline V lookup: CDR1 LGHNA, CDR2 YSLEER. Trimming cost V 0 bases and J 0 bases; bases outside gene matches: 3. CDR3 loop: CASSQDVRGSTDTQYF. For the CDR3, the DNA is TGCGCCAGCAGCCAAGATGTGCGGGGGAGCACAGATACGCAGTATTTT.

This clonotype has just a few counts. V is TRBV20-1 and J is TRBJ2-2; 14 bases map to TRBD2. V was pared by 4 bases and J by 7 bases, with 5 bases of the junction left unmatched. The CDR3 covers 15 residues. Per the germline V gene, CDR1 is DFQATT and CDR2 is SNEGSKA (reference sequence). The CDR3 region is CSATGLAGAGGELFF. CDR3 coding DNA: TGCAGTGCTACGGGACTAGCGGGGGCCGGCGGGGAGCTGTTTTTT.

This chain links TRBV20-1 with TRBJ1-5; D is possibly TRBD1 (6 bases). In germline, CDR1 is DFQATT, CDR2 SNEGSKA (reference sequence). The germline V and J ends were trimmed by 0 bases and 4 bases, with 16 bases remaining between them. This CDR3 contains 16 residues. The CDR3 DNA is TGCAGTGCTAGAGAAACAGGGACGACGGGGAATCAGCCCCAGCATTTT. Its protein is CSARETGTTGNQPQHF.

This chain uses TRBV4-1 with TRBJ1-1; TRBD1 is a possible D gene (5 bases). The CDR3 contains 16 residues. Trimming stripped 1 base from V and 4 bases from J, with 16 bases between. Germline CDR1 is MGHRA and CDR2 is YSYEKL. The CDR3 here is CASSQVLKGQVTEAFF. CDR3 bases: TGCGCCAGCAGCCAAGTATTGAAGGGGCAGGTCACTGAAGCTTTCTTT.

On this clonotype: Germline is not matched at one junction end, which may reflect a read error. This sequence joins TRBV24-1 and TRBJ2-3; 9 bases fit TRBD1. Per the germline V gene, CDR1 is KGHDR and CDR2 is SFDVKD. The CDR3 is 15 amino acids. The CDR3 nucleotides are TGTGCCACCCGAAACGCGGGACAGGGAATGGATACGCTGTATTTT. Protein product: CATRNAGQGMDTLYF.

This clonotype was observed a few times. The J gene is TRBJ2-1, the V gene TRBV20-1; perhaps TRBD1 as D (6 bases). Trimming removed 5 bases at V and 6 bases at J, with 14 bases between. Germline V gene sequence: CDR1 DFQATT, CDR2 SNEGSKA (reference sequence). This CDR3 spans 13 amino acids. The CDR3 sequence is CSALNTGRNEQFF. The CDR3 DNA sequence: TGCAGTGCTTTGAATACAGGGCGCAATGAGCAGTTCTTC.

The chain carries TRBV12-3 or TRBV12-4 and TRBJ1-4; D remains ambiguous. Trimming shortened V by 7 bases and J by 7 bases, and 16 bases separated the two germline ends. The CDR3 sequence is 14 residues long. Here the CDR3 DNA reads TGTGCCAGCACTGCCTGGGGAGGGTCTGAAAAACTGTTTTTT. As protein: CASTAWGGSEKLFF.